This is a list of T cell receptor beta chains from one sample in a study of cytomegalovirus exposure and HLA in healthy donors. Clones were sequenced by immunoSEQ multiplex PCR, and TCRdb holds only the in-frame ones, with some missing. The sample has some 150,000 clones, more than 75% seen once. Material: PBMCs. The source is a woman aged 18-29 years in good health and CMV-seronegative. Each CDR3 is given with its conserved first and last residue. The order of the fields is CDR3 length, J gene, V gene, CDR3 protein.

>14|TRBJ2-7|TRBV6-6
CASKEGSGAYEQYF
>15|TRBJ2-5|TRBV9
CASSVGTGGPETQYF
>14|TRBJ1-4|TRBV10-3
CAISSTGSIEKLFF
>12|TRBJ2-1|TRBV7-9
CSSSLEGNEQFF
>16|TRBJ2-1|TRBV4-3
CASSQDQSGSYNEQFF
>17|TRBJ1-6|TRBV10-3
CAISEFRPGQSNSPLHF
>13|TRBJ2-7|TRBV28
CASSYSLGGEQYF
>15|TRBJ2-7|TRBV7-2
CASSLAGQGLYEQYF
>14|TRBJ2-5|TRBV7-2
CASSLRTPQETQYF
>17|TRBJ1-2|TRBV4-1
CASSQGSGGNRDYGYTF
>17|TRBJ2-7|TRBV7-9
CASSLLTGINAPYEQYF
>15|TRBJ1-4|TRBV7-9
CASSPPGTGHEKLFF
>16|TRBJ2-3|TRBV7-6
CASSPTAGGNTDTQYF
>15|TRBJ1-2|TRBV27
CASSFRPGGVNGYTF
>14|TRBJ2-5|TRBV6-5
CASSYSGGAETQYF
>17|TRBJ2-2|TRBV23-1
CASSQYGTGNNTGELFF
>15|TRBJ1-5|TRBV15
CATSRGTVEGRPQHF
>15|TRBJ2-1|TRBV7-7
CASSLSGTSVNEQFF
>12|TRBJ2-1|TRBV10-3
CAISARGWEQFF
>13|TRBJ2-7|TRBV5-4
CASSWDRGYEQYF
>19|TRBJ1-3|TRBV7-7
CASSLGPTLRESSGNTIYF
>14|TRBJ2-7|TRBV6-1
CASSDRTGPYEQYF
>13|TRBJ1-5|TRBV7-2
CASGWTVDQPQHF
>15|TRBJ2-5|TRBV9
CASSALGGGQETQYF
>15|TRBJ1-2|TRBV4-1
CASSPNTGQYYGYTF
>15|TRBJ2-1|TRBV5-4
CASSWRGRSYNEQFF
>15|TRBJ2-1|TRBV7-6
CASSLKRGGLNEQFF
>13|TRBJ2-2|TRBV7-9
CASSRTGSGELFF
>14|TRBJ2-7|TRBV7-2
CASSLQGLGSEQYF
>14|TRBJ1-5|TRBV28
CASSFARTGQPQHF
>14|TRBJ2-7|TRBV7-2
CASSLVWRGGEQYF
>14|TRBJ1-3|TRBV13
CANSRTLAGNTIYF
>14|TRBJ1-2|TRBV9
CASSVGEGYYGYTF
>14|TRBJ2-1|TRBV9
CASTRTETINEQFF
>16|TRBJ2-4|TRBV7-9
CASSLKTGVIGNIQYF
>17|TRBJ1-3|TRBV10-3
CAISEHRDRAAGNTIYF
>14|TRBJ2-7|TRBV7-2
CASSLRASSYEQYF
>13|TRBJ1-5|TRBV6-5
CASTALGGQPQHF
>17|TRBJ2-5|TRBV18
CASSLGTGGVYRETQYF
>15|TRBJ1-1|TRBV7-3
CASSPMAYRGTEAFF
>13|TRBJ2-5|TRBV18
CASSPAGQETQYF
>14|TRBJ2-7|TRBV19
CASSIRPGLLEQYF
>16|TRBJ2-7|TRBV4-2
CASSQGLAETNAEQYF
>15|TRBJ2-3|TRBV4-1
CASSPRALGTDTQYF
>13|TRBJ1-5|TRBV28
CASRLAGNQPQHF
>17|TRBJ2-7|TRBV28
CASSSTGQSKSGYEQYF
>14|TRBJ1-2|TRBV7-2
CASSLADRYHGYTF
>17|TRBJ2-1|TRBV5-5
CASSLRWASPTDNEQFF
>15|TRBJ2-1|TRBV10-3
CAIGTSGQGNNEQFF
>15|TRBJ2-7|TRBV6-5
CASSFVAGVAYEQYF
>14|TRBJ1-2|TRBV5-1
CASSSSGTYYGYTF
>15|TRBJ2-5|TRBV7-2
CASSPGTVLQETQYF
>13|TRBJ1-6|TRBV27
CASSLTGFSPLHF
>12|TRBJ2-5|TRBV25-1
CASTSPGETQYF
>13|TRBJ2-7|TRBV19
CASSPSGGYEQYF
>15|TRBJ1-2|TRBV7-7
CASSLATGPGYGYTF
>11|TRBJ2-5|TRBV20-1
CSSVAGETQYF
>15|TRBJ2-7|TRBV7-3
CASRSLAGGRYEQYF
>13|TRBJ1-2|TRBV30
CAWSEEGAYGYTF
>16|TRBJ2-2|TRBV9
CASSVGGEQSIGELFF